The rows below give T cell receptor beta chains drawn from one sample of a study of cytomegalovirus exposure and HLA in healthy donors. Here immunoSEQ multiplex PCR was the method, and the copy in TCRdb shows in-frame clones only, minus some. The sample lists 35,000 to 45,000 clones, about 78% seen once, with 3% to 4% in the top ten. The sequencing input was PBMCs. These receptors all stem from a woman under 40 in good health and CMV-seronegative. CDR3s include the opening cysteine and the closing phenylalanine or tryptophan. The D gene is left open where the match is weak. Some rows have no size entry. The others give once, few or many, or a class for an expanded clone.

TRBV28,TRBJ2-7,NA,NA,TGTGCCAGCAGTTTCATTAGCGGCTCCTACGAGCAGTACTTC,CASSFISGSYEQYF
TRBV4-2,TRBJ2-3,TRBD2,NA,TGTGCCAGCAGCCAAGCCAGCGGGACCAGCACAGATACGCAGTATTTT,CASSQASGTSTDTQYF
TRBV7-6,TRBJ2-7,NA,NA,TGTGCCAGCAGCTTAAAGTCGGGACTGGATTCACAGTACTTC,CASSLKSGLDSQYF
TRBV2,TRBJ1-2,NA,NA,TGTGCCGGGGGACTGACCTCAGCTCACTATGGCTACACCTTC,CAGGLTSAHYGYTF
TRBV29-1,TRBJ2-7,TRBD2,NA,TGCAGCGTTCGCTCTAGCGGGGGTCTCGAGCAGTACTTC,CSVRSSGGLEQYF
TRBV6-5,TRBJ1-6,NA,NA,TGTGCCAGCAGTTATTCCAGGGAAAGCTCACCCCTCCACTTT,CASSYSRESSPLHF
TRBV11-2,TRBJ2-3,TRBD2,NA,TGTGCCAGCAGCTTAGATCGGACTAGCGGGAAGTTTAGCACAGATACGCAGTATTTT,CASSLDRTSGKFSTDTQYF
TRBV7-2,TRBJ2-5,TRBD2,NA,TGTGCCAGCAGCTTAGGGACTAGCGGGATCGAGACCCAGTACTTC,CASSLGTSGIETQYF
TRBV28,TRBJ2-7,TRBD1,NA,TGTGCCAGCAGGGGGAGGGACAGGGGGCTCGAGCAGTACTTC,CASRGRDRGLEQYF
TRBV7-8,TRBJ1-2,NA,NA,TGTGCCAGCAGCTTAGCGGGCTACACCGCTAACTATGGCTACACCTTC,CASSLAGYTANYGYTF
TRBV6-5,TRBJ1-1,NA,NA,TGTGCCAGCAGTTACCGGGGGTCGGAGTTAGCTTTCTTT,CASSYRGSELAFF
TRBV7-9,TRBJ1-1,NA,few,TGTGCCAGCAGCTTAGCTGACGGGTTCGAAGCTTTCTTT,CASSLADGFEAFF
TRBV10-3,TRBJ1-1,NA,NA,TGTGCCATCAGTGAGTCCGGCAGGGAGGTCGGTGAAGCTTTCTTT,CAISESGREVGEAFF
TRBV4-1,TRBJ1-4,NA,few,TGCGCCAGCAGCCAAGATCGTGCTGGCGGGGGTGAAAAACTGTTTTTT,CASSQDRAGGGEKLFF
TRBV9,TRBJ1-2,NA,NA,TGTGCCAGCAGCAGTTACAGCTTCTATGGCTACACCTTC,CASSSYSFYGYTF
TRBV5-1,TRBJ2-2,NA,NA,TGCGCCAGCAGCTTGGCGCCAGGGAACACCGGGGAGCTGTTTTTT,CASSLAPGNTGELFF
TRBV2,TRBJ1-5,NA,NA,TGTGCCAGCAGTGTCTGGAGGGAAGGTCAGCCCCAGCATTTT,CASSVWREGQPQHF
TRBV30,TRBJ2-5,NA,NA,TGTGCCTGGAGTGACTACTTGGTCCAAGAGACCCAGTACTTC,CAWSDYLVQETQYF
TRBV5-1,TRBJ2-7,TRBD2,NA,TGCGCCAGCAGCCCCGGGGAGGGACCTTACGAGCAGTACTTC,CASSPGEGPYEQYF
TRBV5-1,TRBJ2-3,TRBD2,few,TGCGCCAGCAGCCCTGGACTAGTCCATACACTCACAGATACGCAGTATTTT,CASSPGLVHTLTDTQYF
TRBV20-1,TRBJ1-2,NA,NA,TGCAGTGCCGAGCACTACTATGGCTACACCTTC,CSAEHYYGYTF
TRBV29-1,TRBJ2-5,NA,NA,TGCAGCGTTGAAGGGCCCGGGACTCTTCGGGAGACCCAGTACTTC,CSVEGPGTLRETQYF
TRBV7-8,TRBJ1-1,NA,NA,TGTGCCAGCAGCACTTACAGTAACACTGAAGCTTTCTTT,CASSTYSNTEAFF
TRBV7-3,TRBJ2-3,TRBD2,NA,TGTGCCAGCAGCACCGGGACTAGAGGCACAGATACGCAGTATTTT,CASSTGTRGTDTQYF
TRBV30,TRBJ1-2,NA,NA,TGTGCCGGCCGGGTAGGACTTGATGGCTACACCTTC,CAGRVGLDGYTF
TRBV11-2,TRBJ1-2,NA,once,TGTGCCAGCAGCCCCACCCCACAGAACTATGGCTACACCTTC,CASSPTPQNYGYTF
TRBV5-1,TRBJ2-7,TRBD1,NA,TGCGCCAGCAGCAGAGGACAGGGTAATCAGTACTTC,CASSRGQGNQYF